These 28 T cell receptor beta chains were sequenced from one sample in a study of OX40 agonist ivuxolimab in advanced cancers. The protocol used for the library was the immunoSEQ multiplex PCR assay. Drawn from immuneACCESS, this table holds only the in-frame rearrangements with V and J called that TCRdb kept. Clones are partly lost; checked studies trace under half to an unresolved V gene and leave the rest unexplained. Recorded for this sample are more than 55,000 clones; about nine tenths of them occurred a single time. Of the sample, roughly 8% is held by the ten largest clones. Sequencing was performed on CD4+ or CD8+ T cells sorted from blood, taken in a trial of the OX40 agonist ivuxolimab. The receptor set was obtained from an adult with an advanced solid tumor such as melanoma, head and neck, liver or kidney cancer.

This chain uses TRBV9 with TRBJ1-2; D might be TRBD1 (5 bases). The CDR3 totals 15 residues. V lost 5 bases to trimming and J lost 0 bases, with 14 bases between them. CDR1 is SGDLS, CDR2 YYNGEE, per germline. The CDR3 DNA reads TGTGCCAGCAGAGGGGAAGGATTAGCTAACTATGGCTACACCTTC. Its translation: CASRGEGLANYGYTF. The full variable domain, completed using reference TRBV9 and TRBJ1-2, is DSGVTQTPKHLITATGQRVTLRCSPRSGDLSVYWYQQSLDQGLQFLIQYYNGEERAKGNILERFSAQQFPDLHSELNLSSLELGDSALYFCASRGEGLANYGYTFGSGTRLTVV.

J is TRBJ1-5 and V is TRBV7-8, with 8 bases lining up with TRBD1. From germline, CDR1 is SGHVS and CDR2 FQNEAQ. CDR3 size: 17 residues. V lost 1 base and J lost 6; bases outside the gene matches: 11. The CDR3: CASSLGYRGGLGQPQHF. In DNA, the CDR3 is TGTGCCAGCAGCTTAGGGTACAGGGGGGGTTTAGGTCAGCCCCAGCATTTT.

The chain employs TRBV9 and TRBJ1-3; TRBD1 is a possible D gene (6 bases). The CDR3 consists of 17 residues. Germline CDR1 and CDR2: SGDLS and YYNGEE. The V end lost 0 bases, the J end lost 2 bases, and 15 bases lay between the germline ends. The DNA for the CDR3 is TGTGCCAGCAGCGTAGTATCTTCGGGGGCAGCTGGAAACACCATATATTTT. Translation gives CASSVVSSGAAGNTIYF.

The chain recombines TRBV19 with TRBJ1-4, with D hard to call. This CDR3 is 14 amino acids long. V was cut by 5 bases and J by 6 bases, with 13 bases left in between. Germline V gene sequence: CDR1 LNHDA, CDR2 SQIVND (reference sequence). CDR3 protein: CASSVGGADEKLFF. DNA of the CDR3: TGTGCCAGTAGTGTCGGAGGCGCGGATGAAAAACTGTTTTTT.

The chain couples TRBV7-2 to TRBJ2-2; no clear D. This CDR3 has 15 amino acids. Between the trimmed V and J ends, which lost 4 bases and 4 bases, there was a span of 13 bases. The germline V gene encodes CDR1 SGHTA and CDR2 FQGNSA. The CDR3 reads CASSWPGMGTGELFF. The CDR3 DNA is TGTGCCAGCAGCTGGCCAGGCATGGGCACCGGGGAGCTGTTTTTT.

V usage is TRBV7-9 and J usage is TRBJ2-7; D possibly corresponds to TRBD1 (6 bases). The germline gives CDR1 SEHNR, CDR2 FQNEAQ (reference sequence). The CDR3 totals 16 residues. Deletions cut 0 bases from V and 2 bases from J, with 14 bases between. This CDR3 is CASSLALRGTPYEQYF. The CDR3 DNA is TGTGCCAGCAGCTTAGCGCTAAGGGGGACCCCCTACGAGCAGTACTTC.

This clone was detected once. This chain uses TRBV4-2 with TRBJ1-1; a weak D match, TRBD1 (5 bases). CDR1 is LGHNA, CDR2 YNFKEQ, per germline. The CDR3 is made up of 14 amino acids. The germline V and J ends were trimmed by 4 bases and 6 bases, with 15 bases remaining between them. The CDR3 spells CASSLSGGGAEAFF. CDR3 DNA sequence: TGTGCCAGCAGCCTATCTGGGGGTGGCGCTGAAGCTTTCTTT.

The chain couples TRBV6-6 to TRBJ2-2; D call uncertain. V was shortened by 5 bases and J by 6 bases, with 4 bases between the two germline ends. Germline-derived CDR1 and CDR2 are MNHNY and SVGAGI (reference sequence). The CDR3 spans 11 residues. The CDR3: CASSKAGELFF. In DNA form, the CDR3 reads TGTGCCAGCAGTAAGGCCGGGGAGCTGTTTTTT.

This clone was seen a handful of times. The J gene is TRBJ2-3, the V gene TRBV20-1; D not certain. Germline V gene data show CDR1 as DFQATT and CDR2 as SNEGSKA (reference sequence). The CDR3 runs to 9 residues. The CDR3 DNA reads TGCTCCCCCGGCGATACGCAGTATTTT. It encodes CSPGDTQYF.

CDR3 loop: CASSLEGQGTNEQFF. CDR3 DNA sequence: TGTGCCAGCAGCTTAGAGGGACAGGGGACCAATGAGCAGTTCTTC. The chain has TRBV11-3 and TRBJ2-1; TRBD1 matches 10 bases. Germline V lookup: CDR1 SGHNT, CDR2 YENEEA. The ends lost 0 bases at V and 6 bases at J; junction bases unmatched: 2. The CDR3 totals 15 residues.

This rearrangement joins TRBV11-2 to TRBJ2-3, with a tentative D call TRBD1 (5 bases). The CDR3 contains 15 residues. Germline V CDR1 and CDR2: SGHAT, FQNNGV. V dropped 1 base and J dropped 0 bases, with 8 bases sitting between them. The CDR3 nucleotides read TGTGCCAGCAGCTTAGGGGGCTTGAGCACAGATACGCAGTATTTT. This codes for CASSLGGLSTDTQYF.

The rearrangement joins TRBV29-1 to TRBJ2-2; TRBD1 agrees at 8 bases. The CDR3 contains 15 residues. With 6 bases clipped from V and 1 base from J, the junction kept 7 bases outside the gene matches. CDR1 is SQVTM, CDR2 ANQGSEA, per germline. In nucleotides, the CDR3 is TGCAGCGTAGTAAAAGGGACAGGGAACACCGGGGAGCTGTTTTTT. It specifies CSVVKGTGNTGELFF.

The CDR3 spells CASSLGSSYNEQFF. The CDR3 coding sequence is TGTGCCAGCAGCTTAGGCAGCTCCTACAATGAGCAGTTCTTC. The chain uses TRBV7-3 and TRBJ2-1; D is ambiguous. The CDR3 has 14 amino acids. Germline CDR1 and CDR2: SGHTA and FQGTGA. The V and J ends lost 2 bases and 0 bases respectively, with 5 bases between them. Full variable domain (outside the CDR3, taken from reference TRBV7-3 and TRBJ2-1): GAGVSQTPSNKVTEKGKYVELRCDPISGHTALYWYRQSLGQGPEFLIYFQGTGAADDSGLPNDRFFAVRPEGSVSTLKIQRTERGDSAVYLCASSLGSSYNEQFFGPGTRLTVL.

The genes are TRBV5-1 and TRBJ2-7; 11 positions agree with TRBD2. V was clipped by 5 bases and J by 2 bases; unmatched bases: 6. The CDR3 consists of 15 residues. The germline V gene encodes CDR1 SGHRS and CDR2 YFSETQ. CDR3 coding DNA: TGCGCCAGCAGTAGAACTAGCGGGGGAACCTACGAGCAGTACTTC. Its protein product is CASSRTSGGTYEQYF. Drawing the rest from reference TRBV5-1 and TRBJ2-7, the complete variable domain is KAGVTQTPRYLIKTRGQQVTLSCSPISGHRSVSWYQQTPGQGLQFLFEYFSETQRNKGNFPGRFSGRQFSNSRSEMNVSTLELGDSALYLCASSRTSGGTYEQYFGPGTRLTVT.

The chain employs TRBV5-6 and TRBJ2-6; no clear D gene. Trimming stripped 1 base from V and 0 bases from J, with 14 bases between. The CDR3 is 18 amino acids. Germline CDR1 and CDR2: SGHDT and YYEEEE. The CDR3 is CASSLLKSGYSGANVLTF. The CDR3 nucleotides are TGTGCCAGCAGCTTGTTGAAGTCGGGTTACTCTGGGGCCAACGTCCTGACTTTC.

This clone was seen a handful of times. The chain links TRBV6-5 to TRBJ2-5; no clear D gene. The germline V and J ends were trimmed by 7 bases and 3 bases, with 6 bases remaining between them. Germline loops: CDR1 MNHEY, CDR2 SVGAGI. The CDR3 spans 11 residues. The CDR3 coding sequence is TGTGCCAGCACTAGGGAAGAGACCCAGTACTTC. This translates into CASTREETQYF.

The rearrangement links TRBV10-3 to TRBJ1-1, with a weak D call TRBD1 (6 bases). The germline CDR1 and CDR2 sequences are ENHRY and SYGVKD. V was shortened by 10 bases and J by 0 bases, with 12 bases between the two germline ends. The CDR3 sequence is 13 residues long. CDR3 DNA sequence: TGTGCCACCCGCGGGGGCCTGAACACTGAAGCTTTCTTT. Protein sequence: CATRGGLNTEAFF.

V and J are TRBV28 and TRBJ2-1, with D possibly being TRBD2 (5 bases). This CDR3 region has 17 residues. Germline V gene data show CDR1 as MDHEN and CDR2 as SYDVKM. The V end lost 1 base, the J end lost 5 bases, and 18 bases lay between the germline ends. The CDR3 region is CASSLFSAGAGNNEQFF. The DNA of the CDR3 is TGTGCCAGCAGTTTATTTAGCGCAGGCGCCGGTAACAATGAGCAGTTCTTC.

CDR3 sequence reads: CASSLAPARGNYGYTF. Written as DNA, the CDR3 is TGTGCCAGCAGCTTAGCGCCGGCAAGAGGAAACTATGGCTACACCTTC. V gene TRBV7-2 combines with J gene TRBJ1-2; D remains ambiguous. In germline, CDR1 is SGHTA, CDR2 FQGNSA. This CDR3 region has 16 residues. The germline V and J ends were trimmed by 0 bases and 2 bases, with 13 bases remaining between them.

The chain carries TRBV6-1 and TRBJ2-5, with D possibly matching TRBD2 (5 bases). V lost 3 bases to trimming and J lost 5 bases, with 7 bases between them. Germline V gene sequence: CDR1 MNHNS, CDR2 SASEGT. This CDR3 comprises 12 residues. This chain's CDR3 is CASSETGETQYF. DNA of the CDR3: TGTGCCAGCAGTGAGACGGGGGAGACCCAGTACTTC.

This rearrangement joins TRBV29-1 to TRBJ2-1; 7 bases line up with TRBD2. This CDR3 spans 17 amino acids. CDR1 and CDR2 (germline): SQVTM, ANQGSEA. The V and J ends lost 4 bases and 4 bases, in that order; junction bases with no gene match: 16. The CDR3 DNA reads as TGCAGCGTTGGCCACACCGTGAGCGGGGTAGGTTACAATGAGCAGTTCTTC. It translates to CSVGHTVSGVGYNEQFF.

The CDR3 nucleotides are TGTGCCAGCAGCTCAGGGGGCGGTCAGCCCCAGCATTTT. Amino acid sequence: CASSSGGGQPQHF. The chain joins TRBV6-1 to TRBJ1-5; 8 bases match TRBD1. In germline, CDR1 is MNHNS, CDR2 SASEGT. V lost 6 bases, J lost 6 bases, and 4 bases stayed unmatched. CDR3 length: 13 amino acids.

This clone was seen just once. V is TRBV11-3 and J is TRBJ1-2; D is uncertain. Trimming shortened V by 1 base and J by 1 base, and 10 bases separated the two germline ends. In germline, CDR1 is SGHNT, CDR2 YENEEA. The CDR3 sequence is 15 residues long. The CDR3: CASSLGETVNYGYTF. The DNA for the CDR3 is TGTGCCAGCAGCTTAGGGGAAACAGTTAACTATGGCTACACCTTC.

The chain carries TRBV5-4 and TRBJ1-1, with a weak D call TRBD1 (6 bases). V was trimmed by 4 bases and J by 10 bases, leaving 23 bases between them. Germline CDR1 SGHNT, CDR2 YYREEE (reference sequence). CDR3 size: 15 residues. The CDR3: CASSPQQGGGYGAFF. CDR3 coding DNA: TGTGCCAGCAGCCCTCAACAGGGAGGGGGTTACGGAGCTTTCTTT. The whole variable domain, remainder taken from reference TRBV5-4 and TRBJ1-1, is ETGVTQSPTHLIKTRGQQVTLRCSSQSGHNTVSWYQQALGQGPQFIFQYYREEENGRGNFPPRFSGLQFPNYSSELNVNALELDDSALYLCASSPQQGGGYGAFFGQGTRLTVV.

The chain joins TRBV27 to TRBJ2-5, with D perhaps TRBD2 (5 bases). The germline CDR1 and CDR2 sequences are MNHEY and SMNVEV (reference sequence). Deletions cut 2 bases from V and 4 bases from J, with 14 bases between. This CDR3 comprises 15 residues. CDR3 DNA sequence: TGTGCCAGCAGTTTACGCGGCGAGGGCACAGAGACCCAGTACTTC. It specifies CASSLRGEGTETQYF.

V and J are TRBV6-5 and TRBJ1-2; a weak D match, TRBD1 (5 bases). The CDR3 consists of 16 residues. Trimming pared 0 bases from V and 3 bases from J, leaving 14 bases between. The germline V gene encodes CDR1 MNHEY and CDR2 SVGAGI. CDR3 in DNA: TGTGCCAGCAGTTACTCGCGGGGTGGCAGGGACTATGGCTACACCTTC. It is translated as CASSYSRGGRDYGYTF.

The chain uses TRBV15 and TRBJ1-5; D gene uncertain. The V end was cut by 6 bases, the J end by 3 bases, with 6 bases between. In germline, CDR1 is LNHNV, CDR2 YYDKDF (reference sequence). The CDR3 consists of 12 residues. CDR3 sequence: CATSGYNQPQHF. DNA for the CDR3: TGTGCCACCAGTGGATACAATCAGCCCCAGCATTTT.

The chain carries TRBV14 and TRBJ2-2, with 7 bases matching TRBD1. The CDR3 extends over 16 amino acids. With 3 bases clipped from V and 3 bases from J, the junction kept 7 bases outside the gene matches. Per the germline V gene, CDR1 is SGHDN and CDR2 is FVKESK. The CDR3 DNA sequence: TGTGCCAGCAGCCATGCCGGGACAGCCTACACCGGGGAGCTGTTTTTT. This translates into CASSHAGTAYTGELFF.